This T cell receptor beta chain was identified during a study of glioma-infiltrating T cells after dendritic cell vaccination. Time point defined: after dendritic cell vaccination, including at tumor progression/relapse. The table came from immunoSEQ multiplex PCR; TCRdb's copy has only in-frame clones and leaves some out. The profile shows about 46,000 clones, around nine tenths of them singletons. CDR1 is SGHRS, CDR2 YFSETQ, per germline. V lost 4 bases and J lost 5; bases outside the gene matches: 6. This CDR3 spans 16 amino acids. The sample here was blood, taken after dendritic cell vaccination. This TCR was sampled from a human donor with glioblastoma. The chain combines TRBV5-1 with TRBJ2-3, with 14 nucleotides matching TRBD2. The CDR3 here is CASSPTSGRAQDTQYF. CDR3 nucleotides: TGCGCCAGCAGCCCGACTAGCGGGAGGGCCCAAGATACGCAGTATTTT.